The subject of this entry is one T cell receptor (beta chain). The antigen remains undetermined. TCRdb's copy holds only in-frame clones and misses some; the assay was immunoSEQ multiplex PCR. The sample carries around 690,000 clones, roughly 88% recorded once. The entry originates in a study of shared clonotypes between healthy human individuals. Study outcomes and limitations: The study generally estimated greater richness for naive than memory subsets. Generation probabilities of non-shared clonotypes were lower (relative to those shared by all four donors). There were few donors, and this limited the genetic and exposure-history diversity represented.

CDR1 is MNHEY, CDR2 SMNVEV, per germline (reference sequence). This CDR3 is built from 16 residues. Trimming shortened V by 5 bases and J by 4 bases, and 18 bases separated the two germline ends. Sequenced material: memory CD8+ T cells from PBMCs. As to subset: CD45RO+ cells pooled with CCR7-negative TemRA cells. V and J are TRBV27 and TRBJ2-1; D is ambiguous. The source is a man aged 18-30 years in good health. Some clones in this sample may be carry-over from other donors' samples. Here the CDR3 DNA reads TGTGCCAGCAGTCGCCAAAATATTTTGCCTTACAATGAGCAGTTCTTC. This encodes CASSRQNILPYNEQFF.